The sequence of this T cell receptor beta chain was determined in a study of PD-1 blockade in classical Hodgkin lymphoma. Study at large: Intravenous delivery of nivolumab at 3 mg/kg to patients occurred every 2 weeks.

Study-level findings and limits: Exclusion removed patients who began nivolumab under 1 year after ASCT. Sources of repertoire differences remain undefined, possibly disease activity or prior therapy. Complete responders' diversity at baseline resembled that of newly diagnosed patients.

Each patient's relapse followed autologous stem cell transplantation, and brentuximab vedotin exposure varied. Looked up from germline, CDR1 is LNHDA and CDR2 is SQIVND (reference sequence). Trimming stripped 8 bases from V and 2 bases from J, with 19 bases between. This CDR3 is built from 16 residues. The method was immunoSEQ multiplex PCR; TCRdb's version includes in-frame clones alone and lacks a portion of them. The sample records about 97,000 clones, around four fifths being singletons. This clone was observed many times. The target antigen is unknown. This TCR derives from a human donor with classical Hodgkin lymphoma. V gene TRBV19 combines with J gene TRBJ1-5; D might be TRBD1 (6 bases). The sequenced sample was peripheral blood mononuclear cells (PBMCs), obtained at baseline. The CDR3 bases are TGTGCCAGTGGTCCTGAGGGAAAGGGGGGCAATCAGCCCCAGCATTTT. Protein sequence: CASGPEGKGGNQPQHF.